Listed below are T cell receptor beta chains from one sample, sequenced in a study of CD8 T cells in ankylosing spondylitis. MiXCR, applied by TCRdb to the 5' RACE reads, yields one record per CDR3 protein. The repertoire holds around 120,000 distinct CDR3 sequences, with around 9% as singletons. The sequenced material came from blood, either unsorted or a sorted T cell fraction (not recorded which). These receptors originate from a male donor with ankylosing spondylitis or in good health (not recorded which). Each CDR3 is given with its conserved first and last residue. The D gene is left open where the match is weak. Clone sizes are given selectively: once, few, many, or a class where the clone is expanded.

size: many; V: TRBV4-3; D: -; J: TRBJ2-2; CDR3: CASSQVFNGITGELFF; DNA: TGCGCCAGCAGCCAAGTGTTTAATGGGATAACCGGGGAGCTGTTTTTT
size: many; V: TRBV7-2; D: TRBD1; J: TRBJ1-2; CDR3: CASSKTGGEWYGYTF; DNA: TGTGCCAGCAGCAAAACAGGGGGCGAGTGGTATGGCTACACCTTC
size: -; V: TRBV7-9; D: -; J: TRBJ1-2; CDR3: CASTRRGQLLNYGYTF; DNA: TGTGCCAGCACCCGACGCGGGCAATTGTTAAACTATGGCTACACCTTC
size: many; V: TRBV7-2; D: TRBD2; J: TRBJ2-3; CDR3: CASSWKREGGTDTQYF; DNA: TGTGCCAGCAGCTGGAAGCGGGAGGGCGGCACAGATACGCAGTATTTT
size: -; V: TRBV12-3/TRBV12-4; D: TRBD2; J: TRBJ2-1; CDR3: CASSLRLAGGYSDNEQFF; DNA: TGTGCCAGCAGTTTACGGCTAGCGGGGGGGTATAGCGACAATGAGCAGTTCTTC
size: -; V: TRBV6-1; D: -; J: TRBJ1-2; CDR3: CASSKRQEVRLYGYTF; DNA: TGTGCCAGCAGTAAGCGACAGGAAGTTCGTCTCTATGGCTACACCTTC
size: many; V: TRBV6-2/TRBV6-3; D: TRBD2; J: TRBJ2-7; CDR3: CASTGLAGGEVEQYF; DNA: TGTGCCAGCACCGGACTAGCGGGAGGAGAGGTCGAGCAGTACTTC
size: many; V: TRBV5-1; D: -; J: TRBJ2-2; CDR3: CASSLASGNTGELFF; DNA: TGCGCCAGCAGCTTGGCGAGCGGTAACACCGGGGAGCTGTTTTTT
size: -; V: TRBV6-1; D: -; J: TRBJ2-3; CDR3: CASSEDDSSTDTQYF; DNA: TGTGCCAGCAGTGAAGATGATTCTAGCACAGATACGCAGTATTTT
size: -; V: TRBV12-3/TRBV12-4; D: TRBD1; J: TRBJ2-7; CDR3: CASSSGQGIGEQYF; DNA: TGTGCCAGCAGTTCCGGACAGGGGATAGGCGAGCAGTACTTC
size: many; V: TRBV27; D: TRBD2; J: TRBJ2-3; CDR3: CASSPLATTSGSRFTDTQYF; DNA: TGTGCCAGCAGTCCCCTGGCTACTACTAGCGGGAGTCGGTTCACAGATACGCAGTATTTT
size: many; V: TRBV27; D: -; J: TRBJ2-4; CDR3: CASSLFGLGWAKNIQYF; DNA: TGTGCCAGCAGTTTATTTGGTCTCGGCTGGGCCAAAAACATTCAGTACTTC
size: many; V: TRBV20-1; D: TRBD2; J: TRBJ2-5; CDR3: CSARLAGNQETQYF; DNA: TGCAGTGCTAGATTAGCGGGAAACCAAGAGACCCAGTACTTC
size: few; V: TRBV3-1; D: -; J: TRBJ2-5; CDR3: CASSQEPRKTQYF; DNA: TGTGCCAGCAGCCAAGAACCTCGGAAGACCCAGTACTTC
size: many; V: TRBV6-5; D: TRBD2; J: TRBJ2-1; CDR3: CASSYSGLAGERGYNEQFF; DNA: TGTGCCAGCAGTTACTCCGGACTAGCGGGAGAAAGGGGATACAATGAGCAGTTCTTC
size: few; V: TRBV20-1; D: TRBD2; J: TRBJ2-1; CDR3: CSAPTGTNSYNEQFF; DNA: TGCAGTGCTCCGACCGGGACTAACTCCTACAATGAGCAGTTCTTC
size: few; V: TRBV15; D: -; J: TRBJ2-1; CDR3: CATSRAPPPFYYNEQFF; DNA: TGTGCCACCAGCAGAGCCCCCCCCCCGTTCTACTACAATGAGCAGTTCTTC
size: few; V: TRBV29-1; D: -; J: TRBJ2-5; CDR3: CSVFGFTETQYF; DNA: TGCAGCGTTTTTGGATTTACAGAGACCCAGTACTTC
size: few; V: TRBV7-2; D: TRBD1; J: TRBJ2-7; CDR3: CASRNRDRPFYEQYF; DNA: TGTGCCAGCAGGAACCGGGACAGGCCCTTTTACGAGCAGTACTTC
size: many; V: TRBV20-1; D: -; J: TRBJ1-5; CDR3: CSAVQGRNQPQHF; DNA: TGCAGTGCTGTACAGGGTAGGAATCAGCCCCAGCATTTT
size: many; V: TRBV29-1; D: -; J: TRBJ2-2; CDR3: CSVDSTDTGELFF; DNA: TGCAGCGTTGATTCTACAGACACCGGGGAGCTGTTTTTT
size: many; V: TRBV12-3/TRBV12-4; D: -; J: TRBJ1-1; CDR3: CASSLSGGTEAFF; DNA: TGTGCCAGCAGTTTGTCCGGGGGCACTGAAGCTTTCTTT
size: many; V: TRBV20-1; D: TRBD2; J: TRBJ2-5; CDR3: CSAVLPGLTETQYF; DNA: TGCAGTGCTGTATTACCGGGACTAACAGAGACCCAGTACTTC
size: many; V: TRBV7-3; D: TRBD2; J: TRBJ2-3; CDR3: CASSLRQNRSGTYTDTQYF; DNA: TGTGCCAGCAGCTTGAGACAAAACCGTAGCGGGACCTACACAGATACGCAGTATTTT
size: many; V: TRBV5-1; D: TRBD2; J: TRBJ2-7; CDR3: CASSLQQTSLLLPYEQYF; DNA: TGCGCCAGCAGCCTCCAGCAGACTAGCCTCCTCTTACCCTACGAGCAGTACTTC
size: few; V: TRBV19; D: -; J: TRBJ2-2; CDR3: CASRIGVQNTGELFF; DNA: TGTGCCAGTAGAATAGGGGTTCAGAACACCGGGGAGCTGTTTTTT
size: -; V: TRBV20-1; D: TRBD1; J: TRBJ1-2; CDR3: CSASPNPGQGFGYTF; DNA: TGCAGTGCTAGCCCCAACCCGGGACAGGGGTTTGGCTACACCTTC
size: few; V: TRBV12-3/TRBV12-4; D: -; J: TRBJ1-5; CDR3: CASSLGGYGNQPQHF; DNA: TGTGCCAGCAGTCTGGGAGGGTATGGCAATCAGCCCCAGCATTTT
size: many; V: TRBV4-3; D: TRBD1; J: TRBJ2-2; CDR3: CASSHEGQGVSGELFF; DNA: TGCGCCAGCAGCCACGAGGGACAGGGGGTTTCCGGGGAGCTGTTTTTT
size: many; V: TRBV7-2; D: -; J: TRBJ2-2; CDR3: CASSLAAVGELFF; DNA: TGTGCCAGCAGCTTAGCCGCGGTCGGGGAGCTGTTTTTT
size: many; V: TRBV20-1; D: TRBD2; J: TRBJ2-1; CDR3: CSAPPTSGRVNEQFF; DNA: TGCAGTGCCCCGCCGACTAGCGGGAGGGTCAATGAGCAGTTCTTC
size: many; V: TRBV11-2; D: -; J: TRBJ2-5; CDR3: CASSLLVPTELYQETQYF; DNA: TGTGCCAGCAGCTTATTGGTGCCAACAGAGCTTTACCAAGAGACCCAGTACTTC
size: many; V: TRBV20-1; D: -; J: TRBJ2-2; CDR3: CSAREGRAGELFF; DNA: TGCAGTGCTAGAGAGGGACGGGCCGGGGAGCTGTTTTTT
size: many; V: TRBV29-1; D: -; J: TRBJ2-2; CDR3: CSVEIVRQGFNTGELFF; DNA: TGCAGCGTTGAAATAGTCCGCCAGGGGTTTAACACCGGGGAGCTGTTTTTT
size: many; V: TRBV7-2; D: -; J: TRBJ2-5; CDR3: CASSSRYREETQYF; DNA: TGTGCCAGCAGCTCCCGATACAGAGAAGAGACCCAGTACTTC
size: many; V: TRBV25-1; D: -; J: TRBJ2-3; CDR3: CASSDPSGSDTQYF; DNA: TGTGCCAGCAGTGATCCGTCGGGAAGTGATACGCAGTATTTT
size: many; V: TRBV7-9; D: TRBD2; J: TRBJ2-7; CDR3: CASSLDLAGGPYEQYF; DNA: TGTGCCAGCAGCTTAGACCTAGCGGGAGGGCCCTACGAGCAGTACTTC
size: few; V: TRBV20-1; D: TRBD2; J: TRBJ2-3; CDR3: CSANPLSGGGTDTQYF; DNA: TGCAGTGCTAATCCTTTATCGGGAGGCGGCACAGATACGCAGTATTTT
size: few; V: TRBV11-2; D: -; J: TRBJ2-4; CDR3: CASSLRAVQGNIQYF; DNA: TGTGCCAGCAGCTTACGGGCCGTGCAGGGAAACATTCAGTACTTC
size: many; V: TRBV29-1; D: TRBD1; J: TRBJ1-2; CDR3: CSVVRSDRGYRYTF; DNA: TGCAGCGTTGTCAGGAGTGACAGGGGCTATCGCTACACCTTC
size: many; V: TRBV6-5; D: -; J: TRBJ2-4; CDR3: CASSYSLGIGIQYF; DNA: TGTGCCAGCAGTTACAGTCTGGGAATCGGCATTCAGTACTTC
size: few; V: TRBV18; D: -; J: TRBJ1-1; CDR3: CASSLHADGPEAFF; DNA: TGTGCCAGCTCACTACACGCAGACGGTCCAGAAGCTTTCTTT
size: many; V: TRBV6-5; D: -; J: TRBJ2-1; CDR3: CASSYRDNEQFF; DNA: TGTGCCAGCAGTTATAGGGACAATGAGCAGTTCTTC
size: many; V: TRBV20-1; D: -; J: TRBJ2-3; CDR3: CSGVAMGQRGTDTQYF; DNA: TGCAGTGGAGTCGCTATGGGACAGCGGGGCACAGATACGCAGTATTTT
size: -; V: TRBV7-9; D: TRBD2; J: TRBJ2-2; CDR3: CASSFQLSGRGTGELFF; DNA: TGTGCCAGCAGCTTTCAGCTTAGCGGGAGAGGCACCGGGGAGCTGTTTTTT
size: many; V: TRBV4-2; D: TRBD1; J: TRBJ1-5; CDR3: CASSQVGQGAINQPQHF; DNA: TGTGCCAGCAGCCAAGTAGGACAGGGGGCAATCAATCAGCCCCAGCATTTT
size: many; V: TRBV29-1; D: -; J: TRBJ2-7; CDR3: CSVEDQQTNYF; DNA: TGCAGCGTTGAAGATCAGCAAACGAACTACTTC
size: -; V: TRBV7-2; D: -; J: TRBJ2-5; CDR3: CASSLGGGLNQETQYF; DNA: TGTGCCAGCAGCTTAGGAGGCGGGCTAAACCAAGAGACCCAGTACTTC
size: few; V: TRBV20-1; D: -; J: TRBJ1-5; CDR3: CSASVREGNQPQHF; DNA: TGCAGTGCTAGTGTCCGGGAGGGGAATCAGCCCCAGCATTTT
size: -; V: TRBV7-2; D: -; J: TRBJ2-7; CDR3: CASSLESLAHSYEQYF; DNA: TGTGCCAGCAGCTTAGAGAGTCTAGCGCACTCCTACGAGCAGTACTTC
size: many; V: TRBV5-5; D: -; J: TRBJ2-7; CDR3: CASSLASVSNEQYF; DNA: TGTGCCAGCAGCTTGGCCTCGGTGTCAAACGAGCAGTACTTC
size: many; V: TRBV27; D: TRBD1; J: TRBJ1-1; CDR3: CASKGLGAGGPNTEAFF; DNA: TGTGCCAGCAAAGGTCTGGGGGCAGGGGGCCCGAACACTGAAGCTTTCTTT
size: many; V: TRBV10-3; D: -; J: TRBJ2-3; CDR3: CAIASPLDTQYF; DNA: TGTGCCATCGCGTCCCCCCTCGATACGCAGTATTTT